This T cell receptor beta chain came from a study of human T cells and chemical hapten exposure. Time point defined: patch test 1, 2 weeks after DPC sensitization. Treatment described: therapeutic diphenylcyclopropenone sensitization with weekly scalp DPC. Staff drew blood before applying each patch test. Findings of the study overall: Expanded TCRs showed more large CDR3 clusters than pre-sensitization or healthy control sets. Counts of TCRs above 1 in 1000 frequency stayed unchanged with DPC sensitization.

Regarding this clonotype: Its target is unknown.

TCRdb used MiXCR to reprocess the RACE reads, holding one entry per CDR3 protein. The sample carries some 170,000 distinct CDR3 sequences, 20% to 25% recorded once. The TCR was taken from a woman between 45 and 65 years old with alopecia areata. Some clones in this sample may be carry-over from other donors' samples. Sequenced material: whole blood, taken in connection with sensitization to the hapten diphenylcyclopropenone (DPC).

As DNA, the CDR3 is TGCAGCGTTGAACTAGCGGGGTCCTACAATGAGCAGTTCTTC. It encodes CSVELAGSYNEQFF. The rearrangement joins TRBV29-1 to TRBJ2-1, with 9 bases aligning to TRBD2. Germline trimming cut 2 bases from V and 1 base from J; bases unmatched to any gene: 0. The CDR3 runs to 14 residues. The germline V gene encodes CDR1 SQVTM and CDR2 ANQGSEA.